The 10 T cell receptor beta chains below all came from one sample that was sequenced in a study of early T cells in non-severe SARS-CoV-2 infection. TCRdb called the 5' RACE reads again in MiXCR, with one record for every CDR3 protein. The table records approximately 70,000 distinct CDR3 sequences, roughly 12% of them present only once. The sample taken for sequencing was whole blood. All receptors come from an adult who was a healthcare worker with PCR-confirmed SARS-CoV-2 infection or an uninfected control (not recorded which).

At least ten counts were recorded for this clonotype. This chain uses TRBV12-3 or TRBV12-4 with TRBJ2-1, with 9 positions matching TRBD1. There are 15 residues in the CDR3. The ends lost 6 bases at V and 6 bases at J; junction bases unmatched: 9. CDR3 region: CASREHRGPPNEQFF. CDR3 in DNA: TGTGCCAGCAGGGAACACAGGGGGCCCCCCAATGAGCAGTTCTTC.

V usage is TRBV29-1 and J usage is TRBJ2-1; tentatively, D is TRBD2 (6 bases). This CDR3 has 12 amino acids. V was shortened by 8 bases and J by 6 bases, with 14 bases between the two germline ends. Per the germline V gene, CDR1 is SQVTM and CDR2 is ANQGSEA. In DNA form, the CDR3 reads TGCAGCTCCGGGGGAACTAGCAATGAGCAGTTCTTC. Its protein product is CSSGGTSNEQFF.

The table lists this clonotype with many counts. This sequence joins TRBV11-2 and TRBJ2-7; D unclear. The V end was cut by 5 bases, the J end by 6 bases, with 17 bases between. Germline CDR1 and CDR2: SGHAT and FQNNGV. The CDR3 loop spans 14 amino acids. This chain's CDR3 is CASSPPSPPSEQYF. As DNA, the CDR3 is TGTGCCAGCAGCCCCCCCAGCCCACCAAGCGAGCAGTACTTC.

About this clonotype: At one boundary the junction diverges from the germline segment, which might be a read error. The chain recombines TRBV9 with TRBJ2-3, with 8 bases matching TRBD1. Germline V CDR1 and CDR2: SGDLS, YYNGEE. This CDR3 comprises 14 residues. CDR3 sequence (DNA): TGTGCCAGCAGCGCAGGACAGGGTGAAGATACGGAGTACTTT. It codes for CASSAGQGEDTEYF. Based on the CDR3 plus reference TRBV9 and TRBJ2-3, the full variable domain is DSGVTQTPKHLITATGQRVTLRCSPRSGDLSVYWYQQSLDQGLQFLIQYYNGEERAKGNILERFSAQQFPDLHSELNLSSLELGDSALYFCASSAGQGEDTEYFGPGTRLTVL.

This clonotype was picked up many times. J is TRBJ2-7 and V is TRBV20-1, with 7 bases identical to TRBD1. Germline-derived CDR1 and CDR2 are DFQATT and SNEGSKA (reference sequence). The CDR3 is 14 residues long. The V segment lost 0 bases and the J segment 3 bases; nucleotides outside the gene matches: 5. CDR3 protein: CSARDDRDFYEQYF. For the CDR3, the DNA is TGCAGTGCTAGAGATGACAGGGATTTCTACGAGCAGTACTTC.

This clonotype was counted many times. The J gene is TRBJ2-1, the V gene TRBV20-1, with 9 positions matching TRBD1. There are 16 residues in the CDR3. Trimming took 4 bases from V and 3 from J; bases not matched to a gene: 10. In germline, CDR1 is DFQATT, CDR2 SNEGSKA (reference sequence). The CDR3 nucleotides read TGCAGTGCTACCTCACCACAGGGGGCAGGCTACAATGAGCAGTTCTTC. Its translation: CSATSPQGAGYNEQFF.

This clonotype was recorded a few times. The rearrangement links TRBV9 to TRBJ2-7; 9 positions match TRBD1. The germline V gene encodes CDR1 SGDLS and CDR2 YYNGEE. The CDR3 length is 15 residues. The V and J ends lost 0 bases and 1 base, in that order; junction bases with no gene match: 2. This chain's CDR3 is CASSVGTGVSYEQYF. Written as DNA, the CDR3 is TGTGCCAGCAGCGTAGGGACAGGGGTATCCTACGAGCAGTACTTC.

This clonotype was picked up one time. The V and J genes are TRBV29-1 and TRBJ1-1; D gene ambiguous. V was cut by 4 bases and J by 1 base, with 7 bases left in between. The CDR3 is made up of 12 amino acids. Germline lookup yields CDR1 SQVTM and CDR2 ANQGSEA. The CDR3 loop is CSVGTGNTEAFF. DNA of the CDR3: TGCAGCGTTGGGACGGGGAACACTGAAGCTTTCTTT.

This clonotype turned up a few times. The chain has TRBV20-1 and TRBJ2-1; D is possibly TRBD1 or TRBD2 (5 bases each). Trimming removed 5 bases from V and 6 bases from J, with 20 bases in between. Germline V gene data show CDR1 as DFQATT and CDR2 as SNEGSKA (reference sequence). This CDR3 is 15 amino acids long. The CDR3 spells CSAAPTTWGTNEQFF. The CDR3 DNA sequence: TGCAGTGCTGCCCCGACTACGTGGGGGACCAATGAGCAGTTCTTC.

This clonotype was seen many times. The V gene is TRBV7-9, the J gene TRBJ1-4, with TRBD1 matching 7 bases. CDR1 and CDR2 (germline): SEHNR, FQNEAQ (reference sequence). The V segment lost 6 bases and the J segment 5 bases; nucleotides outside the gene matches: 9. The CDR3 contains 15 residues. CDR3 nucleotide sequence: TGTGCCAGCAGTCATCGACAGGGCCCGAATGAAAAACTGTTTTTT. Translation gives CASSHRQGPNEKLFF.